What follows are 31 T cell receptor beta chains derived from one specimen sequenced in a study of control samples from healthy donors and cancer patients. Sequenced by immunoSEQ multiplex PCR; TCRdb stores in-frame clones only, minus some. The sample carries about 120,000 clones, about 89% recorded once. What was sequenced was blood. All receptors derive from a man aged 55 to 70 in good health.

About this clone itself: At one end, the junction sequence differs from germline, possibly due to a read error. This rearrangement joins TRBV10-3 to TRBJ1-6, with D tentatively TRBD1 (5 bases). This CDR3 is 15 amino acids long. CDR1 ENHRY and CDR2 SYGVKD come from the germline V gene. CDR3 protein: CVISESKGSNSPLHF. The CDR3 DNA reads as TGTGTCATCAGTGAGTCGAAGGGGAGTAATTCACCCCTCCACTTT.

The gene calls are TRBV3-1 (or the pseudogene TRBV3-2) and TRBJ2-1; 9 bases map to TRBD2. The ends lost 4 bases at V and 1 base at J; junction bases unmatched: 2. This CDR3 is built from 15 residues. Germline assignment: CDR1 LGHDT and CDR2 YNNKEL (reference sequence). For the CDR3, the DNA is TGTGCCAGCAGCCCCAGCGGGGGGTCCTACAATGAGCAGTTCTTC. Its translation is CASSPSGGSYNEQFF.

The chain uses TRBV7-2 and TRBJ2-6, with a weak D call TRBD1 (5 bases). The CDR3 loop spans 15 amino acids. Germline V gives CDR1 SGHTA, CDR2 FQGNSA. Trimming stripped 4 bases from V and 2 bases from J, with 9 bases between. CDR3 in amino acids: CASSSQGPGANVLTF. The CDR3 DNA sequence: TGTGCCAGCAGCTCCCAGGGTCCTGGGGCCAACGTCCTGACTTTC.

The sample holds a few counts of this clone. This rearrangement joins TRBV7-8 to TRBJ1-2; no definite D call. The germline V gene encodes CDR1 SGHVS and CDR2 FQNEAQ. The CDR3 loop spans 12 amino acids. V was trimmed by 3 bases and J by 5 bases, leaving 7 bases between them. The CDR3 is CASSLDFYGYTF. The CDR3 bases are TGTGCCAGCAGCTTGGACTTTTATGGCTACACCTTC.

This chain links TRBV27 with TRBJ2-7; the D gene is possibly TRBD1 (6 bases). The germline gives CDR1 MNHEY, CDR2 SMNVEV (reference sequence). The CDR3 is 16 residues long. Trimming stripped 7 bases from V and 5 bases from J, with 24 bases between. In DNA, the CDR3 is TGTGCCAGCACCCCAACCGGGGCAGGGGAGAGGCACGAGCAGTACTTC. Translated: CASTPTGAGERHEQYF.

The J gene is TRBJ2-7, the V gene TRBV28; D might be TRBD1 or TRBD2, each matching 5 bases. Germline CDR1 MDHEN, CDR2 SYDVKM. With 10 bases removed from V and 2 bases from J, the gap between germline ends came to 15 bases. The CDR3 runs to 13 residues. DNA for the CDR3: TGTGCCATCTCCGGGACGCCTGCCTACGAGCAGTACTTC. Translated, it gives CAISGTPAYEQYF.

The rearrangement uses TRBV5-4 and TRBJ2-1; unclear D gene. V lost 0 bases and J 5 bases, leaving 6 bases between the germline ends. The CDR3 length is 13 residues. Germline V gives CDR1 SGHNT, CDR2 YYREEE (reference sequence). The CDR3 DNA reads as TGTGCCAGCAGCTTGGCCGGCCACAATGAGCAGTTCTTC. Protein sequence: CASSLAGHNEQFF.

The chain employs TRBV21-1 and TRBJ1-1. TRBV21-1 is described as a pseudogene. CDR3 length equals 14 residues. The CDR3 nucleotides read TGTGCCAGCAGCAGGGTCTACCTAGGGACTGAAGCTTTCTTT. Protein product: CASSRVYLGTEAFF.

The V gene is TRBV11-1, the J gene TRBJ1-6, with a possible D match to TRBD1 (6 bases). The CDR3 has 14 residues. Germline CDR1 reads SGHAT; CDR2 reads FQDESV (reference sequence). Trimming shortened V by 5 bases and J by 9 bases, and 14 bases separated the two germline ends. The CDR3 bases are TGTGCCAGCAGCCGGTGGGGGGCGAGTTCACCCCTCCACTTT. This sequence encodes CASSRWGASSPLHF.

CDR3 amino acids: CASSAGPRDGYTF. The CDR3 DNA is TGTGCCAGCAGTGCCGGGCCCCGGGATGGCTACACCTTC. The gene calls are TRBV6-6 and TRBJ1-2, with D unclear. The V end lost 5 bases, the J end lost 6 bases, and 13 bases lay between the germline ends. This CDR3 spans 13 amino acids. Germline assignment: CDR1 MNHNY and CDR2 SVGAGI (reference sequence).

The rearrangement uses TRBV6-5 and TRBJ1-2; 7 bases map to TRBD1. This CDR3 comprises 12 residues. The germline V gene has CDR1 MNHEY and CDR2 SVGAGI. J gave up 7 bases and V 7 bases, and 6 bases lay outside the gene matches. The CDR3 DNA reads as TGTGCCAGCACTACAGGGGATATTGGCTACACCTTC. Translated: CASTTGDIGYTF.

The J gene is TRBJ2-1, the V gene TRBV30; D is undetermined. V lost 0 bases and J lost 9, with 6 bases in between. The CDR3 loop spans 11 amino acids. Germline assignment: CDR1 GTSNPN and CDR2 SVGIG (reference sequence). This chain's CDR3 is CAWSVVSEQFF. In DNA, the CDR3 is TGTGCCTGGAGTGTTGTTTCTGAGCAGTTCTTC.

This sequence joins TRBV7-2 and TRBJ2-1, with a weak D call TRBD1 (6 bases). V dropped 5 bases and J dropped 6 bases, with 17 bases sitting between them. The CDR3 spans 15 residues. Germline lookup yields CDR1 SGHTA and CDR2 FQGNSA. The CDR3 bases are TGTGCCAGCAGCCCACAGGGCAGGGTGGGCAATGAGCAGTTCTTC. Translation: CASSPQGRVGNEQFF.

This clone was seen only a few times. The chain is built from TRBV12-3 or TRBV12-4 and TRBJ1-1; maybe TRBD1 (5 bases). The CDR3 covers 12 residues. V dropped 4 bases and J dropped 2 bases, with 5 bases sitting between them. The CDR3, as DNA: TGTGCCAGCAGTTGGGACAACACTGAAGCTTTCTTT. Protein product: CASSWDNTEAFF.

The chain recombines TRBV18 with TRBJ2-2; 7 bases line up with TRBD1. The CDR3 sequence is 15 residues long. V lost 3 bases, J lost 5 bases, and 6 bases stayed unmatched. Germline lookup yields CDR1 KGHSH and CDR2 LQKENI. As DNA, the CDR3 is TGTGCCAGCTCACCCGGGACAGACTGGACCGGGGAGCTGTTTTTT. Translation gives CASSPGTDWTGELFF.

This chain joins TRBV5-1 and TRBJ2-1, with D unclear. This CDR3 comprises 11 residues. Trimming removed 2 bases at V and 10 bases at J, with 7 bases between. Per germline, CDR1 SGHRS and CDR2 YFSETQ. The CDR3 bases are TGCGCCAGCAGCTTCGCGAGGGAGCAGTTCTTC. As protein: CASSFAREQFF. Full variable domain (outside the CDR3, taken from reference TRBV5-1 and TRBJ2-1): KAGVTQTPRYLIKTRGQQVTLSCSPISGHRSVSWYQQTPGQGLQFLFEYFSETQRNKGNFPGRFSGRQFSNSRSEMNVSTLELGDSALYLCASSFAREQFFGPGTRLTVL.

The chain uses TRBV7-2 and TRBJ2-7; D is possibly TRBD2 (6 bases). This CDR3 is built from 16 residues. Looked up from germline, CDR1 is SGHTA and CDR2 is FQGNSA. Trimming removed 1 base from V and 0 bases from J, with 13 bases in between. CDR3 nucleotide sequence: TGTGCCAGCAGCTTAGGGGGGGACCTGAGCTCCTACGAGCAGTACTTC. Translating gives CASSLGGDLSSYEQYF.

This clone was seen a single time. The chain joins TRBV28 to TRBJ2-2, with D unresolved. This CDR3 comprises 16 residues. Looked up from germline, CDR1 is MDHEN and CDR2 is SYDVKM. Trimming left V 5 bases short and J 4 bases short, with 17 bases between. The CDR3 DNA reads TGTGCCAGCAGTGTAGTGCGAGCCAGTCTCACCGGGGAGCTGTTTTTT. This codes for CASSVVRASLTGELFF.

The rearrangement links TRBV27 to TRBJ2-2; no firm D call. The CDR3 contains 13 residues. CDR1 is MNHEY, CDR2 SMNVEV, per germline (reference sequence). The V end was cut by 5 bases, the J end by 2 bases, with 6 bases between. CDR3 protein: CASSPFNTGELFF. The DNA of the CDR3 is TGTGCCAGCAGTCCATTTAACACCGGGGAGCTGTTTTTT.

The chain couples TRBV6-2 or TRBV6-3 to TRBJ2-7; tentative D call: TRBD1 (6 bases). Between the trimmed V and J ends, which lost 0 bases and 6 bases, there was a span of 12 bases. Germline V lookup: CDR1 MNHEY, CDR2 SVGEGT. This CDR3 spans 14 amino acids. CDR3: CASSYSPDSSEQYF. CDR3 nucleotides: TGTGCCAGCAGTTACTCTCCGGACAGTTCCGAGCAGTACTTC.

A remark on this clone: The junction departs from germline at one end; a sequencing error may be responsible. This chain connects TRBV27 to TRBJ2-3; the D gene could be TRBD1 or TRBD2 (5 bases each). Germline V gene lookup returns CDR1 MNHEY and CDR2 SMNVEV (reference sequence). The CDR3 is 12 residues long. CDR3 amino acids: CASSLSGTEPNF. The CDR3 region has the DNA TGTGCCAGCAGTTTATCGGGGACGGAGCCGAATTTT.

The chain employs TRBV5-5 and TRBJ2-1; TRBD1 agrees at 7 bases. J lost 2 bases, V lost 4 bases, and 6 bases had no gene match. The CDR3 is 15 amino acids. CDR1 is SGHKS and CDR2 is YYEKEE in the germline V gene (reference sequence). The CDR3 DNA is TGTGCCAGCAGCCTCCGGGACAGAACCTACAATGAGCAGTTCTTC. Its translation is CASSLRDRTYNEQFF.

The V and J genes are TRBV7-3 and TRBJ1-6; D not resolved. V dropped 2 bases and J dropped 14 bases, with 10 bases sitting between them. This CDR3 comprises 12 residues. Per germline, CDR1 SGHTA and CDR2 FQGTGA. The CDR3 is CASSLPGLALHF. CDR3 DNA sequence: TGTGCCAGCAGCTTACCGGGGTTAGCCCTCCACTTT.

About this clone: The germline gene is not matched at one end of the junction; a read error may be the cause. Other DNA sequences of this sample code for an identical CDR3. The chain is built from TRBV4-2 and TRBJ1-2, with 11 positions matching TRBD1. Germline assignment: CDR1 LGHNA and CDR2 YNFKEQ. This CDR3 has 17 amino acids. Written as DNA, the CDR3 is TGTGCCAGCAGTCAAGTAGGGACAGGGGGTACTAACTATGGCTACACCTTC. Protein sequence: CASSQVGTGGTNYGYTF.

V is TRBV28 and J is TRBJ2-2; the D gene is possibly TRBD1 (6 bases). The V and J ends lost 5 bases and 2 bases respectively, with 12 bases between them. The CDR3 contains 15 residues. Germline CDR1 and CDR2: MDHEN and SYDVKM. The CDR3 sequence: CASSLDRSNTGELFF. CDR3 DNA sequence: TGTGCCAGCAGTCTCGACAGGTCTAACACCGGGGAGCTGTTTTTT.

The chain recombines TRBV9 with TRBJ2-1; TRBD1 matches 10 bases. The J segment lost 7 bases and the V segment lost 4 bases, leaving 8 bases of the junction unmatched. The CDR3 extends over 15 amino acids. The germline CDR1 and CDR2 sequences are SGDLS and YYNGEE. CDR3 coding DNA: TGTGCCAGCAGCTCCAGACAGGGGGCGCGGAATGAGCAGTTCTTC. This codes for CASSSRQGARNEQFF.

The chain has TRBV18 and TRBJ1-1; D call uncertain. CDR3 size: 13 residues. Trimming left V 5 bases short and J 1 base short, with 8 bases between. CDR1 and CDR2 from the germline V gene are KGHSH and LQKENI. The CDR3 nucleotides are TGTGCCAGCTCATCCAAGCAGAACACTGAAGCTTTCTTT. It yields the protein CASSSKQNTEAFF.

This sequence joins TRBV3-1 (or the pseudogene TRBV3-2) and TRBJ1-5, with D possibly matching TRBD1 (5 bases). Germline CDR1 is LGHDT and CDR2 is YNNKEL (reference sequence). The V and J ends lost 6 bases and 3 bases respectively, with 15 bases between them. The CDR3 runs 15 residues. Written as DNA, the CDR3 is TGTGCCAGCAGTCCCAGGGAACCTATCAATCAGCCCCAGCATTTT. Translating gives CASSPREPINQPQHF.

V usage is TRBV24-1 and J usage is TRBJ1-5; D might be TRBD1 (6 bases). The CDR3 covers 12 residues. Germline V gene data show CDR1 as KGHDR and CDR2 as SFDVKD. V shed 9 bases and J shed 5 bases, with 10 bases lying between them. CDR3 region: CATAAGDQPQHF. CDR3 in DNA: TGTGCCACCGCGGCAGGGGATCAGCCCCAGCATTTT.

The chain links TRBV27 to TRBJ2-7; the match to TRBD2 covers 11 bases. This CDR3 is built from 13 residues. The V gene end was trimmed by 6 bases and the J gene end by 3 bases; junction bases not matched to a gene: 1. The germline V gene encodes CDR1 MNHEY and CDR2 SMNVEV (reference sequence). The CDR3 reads CASSGTSGYEQYF. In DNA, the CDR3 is TGTGCCAGCAGCGGGACTAGCGGCTACGAGCAGTACTTC.

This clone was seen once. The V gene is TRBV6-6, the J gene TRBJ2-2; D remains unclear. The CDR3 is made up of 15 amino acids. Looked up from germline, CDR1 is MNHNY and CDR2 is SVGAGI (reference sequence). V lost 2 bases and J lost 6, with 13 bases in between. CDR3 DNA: TGTGCCAGCAGTTACCAGAGAGAACGCCCCGGGGAGCTGTTTTTT. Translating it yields CASSYQRERPGELFF.